The clone carrying this TCR beta chain was counted a single time. The antigen remains unidentified. The ends were cut back, 1 base at V and 0 bases at J, with 3 bases in the middle. This CDR3 is built from 13 residues. Germline assignment: CDR1 MGHRA and CDR2 YSYEKL. The data derive from a study of response to subunit inactivated influenza vaccine. General study points: Only a handful of new T cells, the authors suggested, are recruited with each seasonal influenza vaccination.

TCRdb reprocessed the RT-PCR reads via MiXCR and lists one record per CDR3 protein. The table lists hundreds of thousands of distinct CDR3 sequences, 25% of them singletons, with 1.5% to 2% in the top ten. Sequenced material: CD4+ T cells sorted from PBMCs, taken 4 to 6 days after vaccination. The sequence came from a man in his fifties or sixties who received an inactivated influenza vaccine. The V and J genes are TRBV4-1 and TRBJ2-5, with D uncertain. CDR3 sequence: CASSQVDQETQYF. The CDR3 coding sequence is TGCGCCAGCAGCCAAGTGGACCAAGAGACCCAGTACTTC.